Presented here are 31 T cell receptor beta chains from one specimen sequenced in a study of T-cell reconstitution after alpha-beta-depleted transplantation in children. During its preparation, the TCRbeta library received unique molecular identifiers. TCRdb used MiXCR to reprocess the PCR reads, holding one entry per CDR3 protein. The sample lists approximately 150,000 distinct CDR3 sequences, 8.8% seen once, with around 18% in the top ten. Sequences were derived from PBMCs, mostly from graft donor cells, sampled 180 days after TCRalphabeta/CD19-depleted stem cell transplant. The receptors come from a female patient aged 2 to 10 who had a stem cell transplant for congenital amegakaryocytic thrombocytopenia, so the T cells may come from the graft donor.

The genes are TRBV20-1 and TRBJ2-3; the D gene is possibly TRBD2 (7 bases). This CDR3 has 14 residues. Germline CDR1 reads DFQATT; CDR2 reads SNEGSKA (reference sequence). The CDR3 bases are TGCAGCCCTAAACCGGGGGGCGCGACAGATACGCAGTATTTT. Translated: CSPKPGGATDTQYF.

In its sample, this clonotype was seen many times. This chain joins TRBV5-1 and TRBJ2-3; D is possibly TRBD2 (5 bases). CDR1 is SGHRS and CDR2 is YFSETQ in the germline V gene. This CDR3 comprises 13 residues. V lost 0 bases and J 4 bases, leaving 6 bases between the germline ends. CDR3: CASSLAGADTQYF. The CDR3 DNA reads as TGCGCCAGCAGCTTGGCCGGGGCAGATACGCAGTATTTT.

This clonotype was seen ten or more times. The chain couples TRBV4-2 to TRBJ2-1, with 14 bases fitting TRBD2. The length of the CDR3 is 16 residues. The germline CDR1 and CDR2 sequences are LGHNA and YNFKEQ. V gave up 4 bases and J gave up 9 bases; unmatched junction bases: 8. The CDR3, as DNA: TGTGCCAGCAGCCGCGGGGGGACTAGCGGGAGTAGTGAGCAGTTCTTC. Its protein product is CASSRGGTSGSSEQFF.

This clonotype was seen a handful of times. The chain carries TRBV12-3 or TRBV12-4 and TRBJ2-3; weak D call: TRBD1 (6 bases). The CDR3 covers 15 residues. V lost 3 bases and J 4 bases, leaving 14 bases between the germline ends. This CDR3 reads CASSFGAQGSDTQYF. DNA for the CDR3: TGTGCCAGCAGTTTTGGGGCACAGGGTTCAGATACGCAGTATTTT.

This clonotype was observed many times. This chain joins TRBV12-3 or TRBV12-4 and TRBJ2-3; D could derive from TRBD1 or TRBD2 (5 bases each). Trimming stripped 6 bases from V and 4 bases from J, with 17 bases between. The length of the CDR3 is 15 residues. This CDR3 is CASSRGPQVADTQYF. The CDR3 coding sequence is TGTGCCAGCAGCCGGGGCCCCCAGGTAGCAGATACGCAGTATTTT.

This clonotype was detected a few times. The chain links TRBV4-2 to TRBJ1-2; unclear D gene. Germline CDR1 and CDR2: LGHNA and YNFKEQ. The CDR3 is 16 residues long. V lost 0 bases, J lost 5 bases, and 16 bases lay in between. CDR3 sequence reads: CASSQDQLRIGYGYTF. CDR3 nucleotides: TGTGCCAGCAGCCAAGATCAGCTTCGAATAGGGTATGGCTACACCTTC.

There are many counts of this clonotype. The genes are TRBV13 and TRBJ2-7, with TRBD1 matching 9 bases. The V and J ends lost 5 bases and 4 bases, in that order; junction bases with no gene match: 12. The CDR3 is made up of 16 amino acids. Looked up from germline, CDR1 is PRHDT and CDR2 is FYEKMQ (reference sequence). CDR3 loop: CASSPRRRQGVYEQYF. Here the CDR3 DNA reads TGTGCCAGCAGCCCCCGACGAAGACAGGGGGTTTACGAGCAGTACTTC.

This clonotype has at least ten counts. The rearrangement uses TRBV28 and TRBJ2-5; the match to TRBD1 covers 10 bases. V shed 5 bases, J shed 5 bases, and the junction held 5 bases outside the gene matches. The CDR3 contains 14 residues. From germline, CDR1 is MDHEN and CDR2 SYDVKM. The DNA of the CDR3 is TGTGCCAGCAGTAGACAGGGGGCGGGTGAGACCCAGTACTTC. Its protein is CASSRQGAGETQYF.

This chain connects TRBV5-1 to TRBJ2-1; 11 nucleotides agree with TRBD2. This CDR3 has 15 residues. The ends lost 0 bases at V and 6 bases at J; junction bases unmatched: 2. The germline V gene has CDR1 SGHRS and CDR2 YFSETQ. CDR3 region: CASSLGLAGGNEQFF. CDR3 bases: TGCGCCAGCAGCTTGGGCCTAGCGGGGGGCAATGAGCAGTTCTTC.

This clonotype was picked up many times. The chain joins TRBV5-1 to TRBJ1-2; the match to TRBD1 covers 7 bases. Germline V lookup: CDR1 SGHRS, CDR2 YFSETQ. Trimming took 0 bases from V and 5 from J; bases not matched to a gene: 4. The CDR3 consists of 14 residues. The CDR3 DNA sequence: TGCGCCAGCAGCTTGGACAGGGGACCTTATGGCTACACCTTC. Its protein product is CASSLDRGPYGYTF.

By its share, this clonotype is medium-sized (0.01 to 0.1%). The gene calls are TRBV4-1 and TRBJ2-4; D is ambiguous. CDR1 is MGHRA, CDR2 YSYEKL, per germline. V shed 2 bases and J shed 0 bases, with 11 bases lying between them. The CDR3 covers 16 residues. This CDR3 reads CASSQLGFLAKNIQYF. The DNA for the CDR3 is TGCGCCAGCAGCCAACTCGGTTTCCTAGCCAAAAACATTCAGTACTTC.

This clonotype came up many times. This chain links TRBV12-3 or TRBV12-4 with TRBJ1-1, with 8 bases identical to TRBD1. J lost 4 bases, V lost 6 bases, and 7 bases had no gene match. The CDR3 totals 14 residues. The CDR3 loop is CASSKDRVSTEAFF. CDR3 bases: TGTGCCAGCAGCAAGGACAGGGTGAGCACTGAAGCTTTCTTT.

The V and J genes are TRBV6-5 and TRBJ2-7; D might be TRBD1 (6 bases). Deletions cut 7 bases from V and 2 bases from J, with 12 bases between. The CDR3 spans 13 residues. Per germline, CDR1 MNHEY and CDR2 SVGAGI. The CDR3 DNA sequence: TGTGCCAGCATTAGGACAGAAGCCTACGAGCAGTACTTC. Translation gives CASIRTEAYEQYF.

The table lists this clonotype with many counts. The CDR3 DNA is TGTGCCAGCAGTTACAGGGGCGGAAGGGGCTACACCTTC. Its translation: CASSYRGGRGYTF. The rearrangement uses TRBV12-3 or TRBV12-4 and TRBJ1-2; 7 bases agree with TRBD1. V lost 4 bases, J lost 8 bases, and 7 bases stayed unmatched. The CDR3 is made up of 13 amino acids.

Ten or more counts support this clonotype. The rearrangement joins TRBV5-1 to TRBJ2-1, with 7 bases identical to TRBD1. V shed 4 bases, J shed 4 bases, and the junction held 8 bases outside the gene matches. Germline values: CDR1 SGHRS, CDR2 YFSETQ. The CDR3 consists of 15 residues. The CDR3 sequence is CASSLTGVVYNEQFF. DNA for the CDR3: TGCGCCAGCAGCCTTACAGGGGTGGTATACAATGAGCAGTTCTTC.

This clonotype showed up many times. The V and J genes are TRBV20-1 and TRBJ1-1; TRBD1 might be the D (5 bases). CDR3 length: 12 residues. The germline V gene has CDR1 DFQATT and CDR2 SNEGSKA (reference sequence). V was shortened by 5 bases and J by 5 bases, with 12 bases between the two germline ends. Written as DNA, the CDR3 is TGCAGTGCTGACTCAGGGTATACTGAAGCTTTCTTT. Its translation is CSADSGYTEAFF.

Many counts were recorded for this clonotype. The chain joins TRBV11-1 to TRBJ2-1; D is unclear. CDR3 length: 19 residues. Germline-derived CDR1 and CDR2 are SGHAT and FQDESV (reference sequence). Deletions cut 3 bases from V and 0 bases from J, with 21 bases between. Here the CDR3 reads CASSLLGIRVPDSYNEQFF. For the CDR3, the DNA is TGTGCCAGCAGCTTGTTAGGCATTCGAGTGCCAGACTCCTACAATGAGCAGTTCTTC.

The J gene is TRBJ1-1, the V gene TRBV7-3; D gene ambiguous. This CDR3 spans 15 amino acids. CDR1 is SGHTA and CDR2 is FQGTGA in the germline V gene. V was shortened by 5 bases and J by 0 bases, with 13 bases between the two germline ends. The CDR3 is CASSPRGGMNTEAFF. CDR3 nucleotides: TGTGCCAGCAGCCCTCGGGGAGGGATGAACACTGAAGCTTTCTTT.

This clonotype has more than one count but fewer than ten. The chain links TRBV6-1 to TRBJ2-4, with a tentative D call TRBD2 (5 bases). The CDR3 length is 13 residues. Germline V gene lookup returns CDR1 MNHNS and CDR2 SASEGT. V was shortened by 8 bases and J by 6 bases, with 14 bases between the two germline ends. Here the CDR3 reads CASRTRAINIQYF. CDR3 DNA sequence: TGTGCCAGCCGGACGAGGGCGATAAACATTCAGTACTTC.

This clonotype has at least ten counts. The CDR3 DNA sequence: TGTGCCAGCAGTTTGGGGTTTATTAACACTGAAGCTTTCTTT. Protein: CASSLGFINTEAFF. V usage is TRBV12-3 or TRBV12-4 and J usage is TRBJ1-1; D not certain. V lost 3 bases, J lost 2 bases, and 10 bases lay in between. The CDR3 length is 14 residues.

The chain joins TRBV5-1 to TRBJ2-7; D gene unclear. The V end was cut by 5 bases, the J end by 4 bases, with 16 bases between. The CDR3 sequence is 14 residues long. Germline V gene lookup returns CDR1 SGHRS and CDR2 YFSETQ. CDR3 DNA: TGCGCCAGCAGGCCTGACTTGTTTCGGTACGAGCAGTACTTC. Amino acids: CASRPDLFRYEQYF.

Only a few counts were recorded for this clonotype. The V gene is TRBV12-3 or TRBV12-4, the J gene TRBJ1-6, with 10 bases that match TRBD1. CDR3 length equals 17 residues. With 6 bases clipped from V and 10 bases from J, the junction kept 15 bases outside the gene matches. The CDR3 DNA is TGTGCCAGCAGGCCACTGTACCGGGACAGGGGCTTCTCACCCCTCCACTTT. This codes for CASRPLYRDRGFSPLHF.

This clonotype was picked up a small number of times. The genes are TRBV9 and TRBJ1-6, with D maybe TRBD1 (5 bases). Germline loops: CDR1 SGDLS, CDR2 YYNGEE. Trimming cost V 4 bases and J 7 bases, with 12 bases left between them. The CDR3 is made up of 14 amino acids. This CDR3 is CASSPRGGNSPLHF. The CDR3 coding sequence is TGTGCCAGCAGCCCCCGCGGGGGGAATTCACCCCTCCACTTT.

This clonotype has more than one count but fewer than ten. The chain joins TRBV19 to TRBJ2-5; D gene ambiguous. The CDR3 covers 15 residues. The germline CDR1 and CDR2 sequences are LNHDA and SQIVND (reference sequence). The ends were cut back, 2 bases at V and 0 bases at J, with 10 bases in the middle. This CDR3 reads CASSINGPHQETQYF. The CDR3 DNA reads as TGTGCCAGTAGTATAAACGGACCCCACCAAGAGACCCAGTACTTC.

Comments on this clonotype: A read error may explain this, as a much larger clone is one base away. This chain connects TRBV18 to TRBJ1-5; 10 positions match TRBD1. V shed 4 bases and J 4 bases; nucleotides not matched to a gene: 10. Germline V gene data show CDR1 as KGHSH and CDR2 as LQKENI. The CDR3 is 17 amino acids. The CDR3 region is CASSRPYGTGENQPQHF. The DNA for the CDR3 is TGTGCCAGCTCACGACCCTATGGGACAGGGGAAAATCAGCCCCAGCATTTT. The full variable domain, in which reference TRBV18 and TRBJ1-5 provide the parts outside the CDR3, is NAGVMQNPRHLVRRRGQEARLRCSPMKGHSHVYWYRQLPEEGLKFMVYLQKENIIDESGMPKERFSAEFPKEGPSILRIQQVVRGDSAAYFCASSRPYGTGENQPQHFGDGTRLSIL.

This clonotype was recorded many times. This sequence joins TRBV5-1 and TRBJ2-3; no firm D call. The CDR3 consists of 12 residues. V shed 2 bases and J shed 4 bases, with 5 bases lying between them. Looked up from germline, CDR1 is SGHRS and CDR2 is YFSETQ. The CDR3 nucleotides are TGCGCCAGCAGCTTCCCTCCAGATACGCAGTATTTT. It codes for CASSFPPDTQYF.

This clonotype appeared many times. This rearrangement joins TRBV5-1 to TRBJ2-5; D is ambiguous. The V gene lost 4 bases and the J gene lost 0 bases, with 4 bases spanning the gap. The germline V gene has CDR1 SGHRS and CDR2 YFSETQ. This CDR3 spans 12 amino acids. The DNA for the CDR3 is TGCGCCAGCAGCATAAACCAAGAGACCCAGTACTTC. Its protein is CASSINQETQYF.

This chain uses TRBV2 with TRBJ1-6; D is unresolved. Germline CDR1 SNHLY, CDR2 FYNNEI. V was shortened by 0 bases and J by 9 bases, with 9 bases between the two germline ends. The CDR3 loop spans 14 amino acids. The chain's CDR3 is CASSEALRGSPLHF. CDR3 in DNA: TGTGCCAGCAGTGAAGCGCTTCGGGGTTCACCCCTCCACTTT.

This clonotype was seen at least ten times. The chain employs TRBV3-1 and TRBJ2-1, with TRBD2 matching 12 bases. The germline V gene encodes CDR1 LGHDT and CDR2 YNNKEL (reference sequence). Losses at the gene ends were 6 bases for V and 8 bases for J; bases not matched to a gene: 5. The CDR3 loop spans 14 amino acids. The CDR3 loop reads CASRQTSGRYEQFF. In nucleotides, the CDR3 is TGTGCCAGCAGGCAGACTAGCGGGAGATATGAGCAGTTCTTC.

By sample fraction, this clonotype is medium-sized. The rearrangement uses TRBV7-9 and TRBJ2-5; possible D gene TRBD1, 5 bases. This CDR3 is 14 amino acids long. Germline V gene data show CDR1 as SEHNR and CDR2 as FQNEAQ (reference sequence). V lost 4 bases and J 2 bases, leaving 11 bases between the germline ends. The CDR3 spells CASSSQGWQETQYF. CDR3 in DNA: TGTGCCAGCAGCTCCCAGGGATGGCAAGAGACCCAGTACTTC. The whole variable domain, remainder taken from reference TRBV7-9 and TRBJ2-5, is DTGVSQNPRHKITKRGQNVTFRCDPISEHNRLYWYRQTLGQGPEFLTYFQNEAQLEKSRLLSDRFSAERPKGSFSTLEIQRTEQGDSAMYLCASSSQGWQETQYFGPGTRLLVL.

This clonotype was counted many times. The rearrangement links TRBV18 to TRBJ2-3, with D hard to call. Germline-derived CDR1 and CDR2 are KGHSH and LQKENI. CDR3 size: 17 residues. V was shortened by 2 bases and J by 2 bases, with 17 bases between the two germline ends. The CDR3 DNA sequence: TGTGCCAGCTCACCATATCGGTTGTTCAGGAACACAGATACGCAGTATTTT. It codes for CASSPYRLFRNTDTQYF.